This T cell receptor (beta chain) was identified in a study of spatial heterogeneity in lung cancer. General study results and limits: Whereas they appeared in blood less at follow-up, ubiquitous expanded tumor TCRs appeared there more at resection.

A unique molecular identifier was carried by every single TCR cDNA molecule. TCRdb itself ran the 5' RACE reads through MiXCR, one entry per CDR3 protein. The repertoire has around 45,000 distinct CDR3 sequences, roughly an eighth of them found once; the top ten carry about 55%. Time point meaning: sample taken at primary tumor resection. Tumor, nontumor lung or frozen PBMC supplied whole RNA, sequenced without sorting. The donor population consisted of about 75 patients with untreated, early-stage non-small cell lung cancer. The germline V gene has CDR1 MNHEY and CDR2 SMNVEV (reference sequence). This CDR3 contains 15 residues. The ends lost 6 bases at V and 2 bases at J; junction bases unmatched: 5. This clonotype has ten or more counts. Its antigen is still unknown.

The sequences come from PBMCs, collected at surgery. This receptor was identified in a male donor with early-stage non-small cell lung cancer. V is TRBV27 and J is TRBJ2-7; 12 bases fit TRBD2. The CDR3 DNA is TGTGCCAGCAGACTAGCGGGGGGCCGGACCTACGAGCAGTACTTC. The encoded protein is CASRLAGGRTYEQYF.